One and the same sample provided the 5 T cell receptor beta chains below, sequenced in a study of T cell responses to AZD1222 COVID-19 vaccine. TCRdb keeps only in-frame clones here, not all; method: immunoSEQ multiplex PCR. The repertoire holds under 200,000 clones, with approximately 90% as singletons. The specimen comprised peripheral blood, sampled 28 days after the second AZD1222 dose. These receptors were taken from an adult who received the AZD1222 COVID-19 vaccine.

This chain joins TRBV7-2 and TRBJ2-5; tentatively, D is TRBD2 (6 bases). V lost 5 bases and J 4 bases, leaving 14 bases between the germline ends. The germline V gene encodes CDR1 SGHTA and CDR2 FQGNSA. The CDR3 is 14 residues long. The CDR3 region has the DNA TGTGCCAGCAGCCCCTACGGGCGGGGAGAGACCCAGTACTTC. Its translation is CASSPYGRGETQYF.

The genes are TRBV10-3 and TRBJ1-1; TRBD1 matches at 7 bases. V shed 10 bases, J shed 4 bases, and the junction held 12 bases outside the gene matches. The CDR3 has 14 residues. Germline V gene lookup returns CDR1 ENHRY and CDR2 SYGVKD. The CDR3 sequence: CATRGAGRGTEAFF. DNA for the CDR3: TGTGCCACCAGGGGGGCCGGACGGGGCACTGAAGCTTTCTTT.

The chain is built from TRBV27 and TRBJ1-3; D remains ambiguous. This CDR3 has 12 amino acids. The V end lost 6 bases, the J end lost 2 bases, and 5 bases lay between the germline ends. CDR1 and CDR2 from the germline V gene are MNHEY and SMNVEV (reference sequence). The CDR3 DNA is TGTGCCAGCAGGGGCGCTGGAAACACCATATATTTT. It is translated as CASRGAGNTIYF.

The V and J genes are TRBV4-3 and TRBJ2-1, with TRBD2 matching 14 bases. Germline trimming cut 6 bases from V and 3 bases from J; bases unmatched to any gene: 7. The CDR3 sequence is 17 residues long. Germline values: CDR1 LGHNA, CDR2 YSLEER. The CDR3 DNA sequence: TGCGCCAGCAGGGGCGGGACTAGCGGGAGTCGCTACAATGAGCAGTTCTTC. Its translation is CASRGGTSGSRYNEQFF.

In its sample, this clone was seen once. The chain couples TRBV21-1 to TRBJ1-4; the table's D gene call, TRBD1, was not cross checked with the DNA. TRBV21-1 is a recognized pseudogene. CDR3 length: 14 amino acids. The CDR3 nucleotides read TGTGCCAGCAGCCTTTACAGGGTCGGCGAAAAACTGTTTTTT. This translates into CASSLYRVGEKLFF.